Listed below are T cell receptor beta chains from one sample, sequenced in a study of T cells after yellow fever vaccination. TCRdb reanalysed the 5' RACE reads using MiXCR and keeps one entry per CDR3 protein. This sample carries about 75,000 distinct CDR3 sequences, about 7.2% of them seen once, and the ten largest clones take over 25%. This material consisted of CD8+ T cells sorted from PBMCs, taken roughly 10 days after the first yellow fever vaccination. The source of these receptors is a man aged 18-30 years who received the YFV17D yellow fever vaccine. Both conserved end residues are part of each CDR3. The D gene is left open where the match is weak. Only part of the rows carry a size: once, few, many, or a class if the clone is expanded.

TRBJ2-1,TRBV4-3,TRBD2,many,CASSQLAGGNYNEQFF,TGCGCCAGCAGCCAACTAGCGGGGGGGAATTACAATGAGCAGTTCTTC
TRBJ2-2,TRBV7-9,-,few,CASSLGPGELFF,TGTGCCAGCAGCTTAGGGCCAGGGGAGCTGTTTTTT
TRBJ2-1,TRBV5-1,-,many,CASSSVDGGSYNEQFF,TGCGCCAGCAGCTCGGTGGATGGGGGCTCCTACAATGAGCAGTTCTTC
TRBJ1-4,TRBV20-1,-,many,CSARVRGEGEKLFF,TGCAGTGCTAGGGTCAGGGGTGAGGGTGAAAAACTGTTTTTT
TRBJ2-3,TRBV5-4,TRBD2,-,CASSWGGLAGPDTQYF,TGTGCCAGCAGCTGGGGGGGACTAGCGGGCCCAGATACGCAGTATTTT
TRBJ1-5,TRBV6-6,-,few,CASSYRGARWHF,TGTGCCAGCAGTTACCGGGGGGCTCGTTGGCATTTT
TRBJ1-1,TRBV6-1,TRBD1,-,CASSGLLTGGAGEAFF,TGTGCCAGCAGTGGGTTACTTACAGGGGGCGCAGGTGAAGCTTTCTTT
TRBJ2-2,TRBV6-1,-,-,CASTNRMGTGELFF,TGTGCCAGCACCAACAGGATGGGCACCGGGGAGCTGTTTTTT
TRBJ2-3,TRBV13,-,many,CASSTQTRDSTDTQYF,TGTGCCAGCAGCACCCAGACTAGGGACAGCACAGATACGCAGTATTTT
TRBJ2-2,TRBV29-1,-,many,CSVVGTGNTGELFF,TGCAGCGTAGTCGGTACAGGGAACACCGGGGAGCTGTTTTTT
TRBJ2-3,TRBV4-1,-,-,CASSQGLGLASDTQYF,TGCGCCAGCAGCCAAGGCCTTGGGTTAGCCTCAGATACGCAGTATTTT
TRBJ2-1,TRBV7-9,TRBD2,many,CASSPRLAGSYNEQFF,TGTGCCAGCAGCCCTAGGTTAGCGGGGTCCTACAATGAGCAGTTCTTC
TRBJ2-1,TRBV19,TRBD1,many,CASSIDRGYNEQFF,TGTGCCAGTAGTATTGACAGGGGTTACAATGAGCAGTTCTTC
TRBJ2-1,TRBV14,TRBD2,many,CASSRPEGSGVSPYNEQFF,TGTGCCAGCAGCCGCCCGGAGGGTAGCGGGGTTTCGCCCTACAATGAGCAGTTCTTC
TRBJ1-1,TRBV6-1,-,many,CASSGLTGTEAFF,TGTGCCAGCAGCGGACTGACGGGGACTGAAGCTTTCTTT
TRBJ2-5,TRBV4-1,TRBD1,few,CASSQVLPGGLETQYF,TGCGCCAGCAGCCAAGTCCTCCCAGGGGGTCTAGAGACCCAGTACTTC
TRBJ2-3,TRBV7-9,TRBD2,few,CASSYPTSGSVTDTQYF,TGTGCCAGCAGCTACCCGACTAGCGGGAGTGTCACAGATACGCAGTATTTT
TRBJ1-2,TRBV4-1,-,many,CASSQEGGGFHGYTF,TGCGCCAGCAGCCAAGAAGGTGGGGGTTTTCATGGCTACACCTTC
TRBJ2-1,TRBV6-2/TRBV6-3,TRBD2,-,CASSGSGGRSYNEQFF,TGTGCCAGCAGTGGGAGCGGGGGCCGCTCCTACAATGAGCAGTTCTTC
TRBJ2-6,TRBV4-3,-,-,CASSQEGPSGANVLTF,TGCGCCAGCAGCCAAGAAGGCCCCTCTGGGGCCAACGTCCTGACTTTC
TRBJ2-1,TRBV7-2,-,many,CASSPGLPGNNEQFF,TGTGCCAGCAGCCCCGGGTTGCCGGGGAACAATGAGCAGTTCTTC
TRBJ1-5,TRBV11-2,TRBD1,-,CASRKTGGLLEPQHF,TGTGCCAGCAGGAAAACAGGGGGTCTTCTTGAGCCCCAGCATTTT
TRBJ2-1,TRBV7-9,-,many,CASSSPPSSSYNEQFF,TGTGCCAGCAGCTCGCCCCCCTCGAGCTCCTACAATGAGCAGTTCTTC
TRBJ2-5,TRBV12-3/TRBV12-4,-,many,CASSLRVRQLETQYF,TGTGCCAGCAGTCTCCGGGTCAGGCAGTTGGAGACCCAGTACTTC
TRBJ2-1,TRBV10-3,TRBD2,many,CAISPTYGLVSVEQFF,TGTGCCATCAGTCCCACTTATGGACTAGTGTCGGTTGAGCAGTTCTTC
TRBJ2-7,TRBV3-1,-,many,CASSHSSVSYEQYF,TGTGCCAGCAGCCATTCTAGCGTAAGCTACGAGCAGTACTTC
TRBJ1-5,TRBV4-1,-,-,CASSQSRNNQPQHF,TGCGCCAGCAGCCAGAGTCGGAACAATCAGCCCCAGCATTTT
TRBJ2-4,TRBV7-9,TRBD2,few,CASSTSGGAKNIQYF,TGTGCCAGCAGCACTAGCGGGGGGGCCAAAAACATTCAGTACTTC
TRBJ1-5,TRBV4-1,-,many,CASSQSEGSNQPQHF,TGCGCCAGCAGCCAATCGGAGGGATCAAATCAGCCCCAGCATTTT
TRBJ2-2,TRBV5-1,TRBD2,-,CASSLHTAGDTGELFF,TGCGCCAGCAGCTTGCATACTGCGGGGGACACCGGGGAGCTGTTTTTT
TRBJ1-2,TRBV4-2,-,many,CASSQEGFGTQANYGYTF,TGTGCCAGCAGCCAAGAGGGTTTTGGGACTCAAGCTAACTATGGCTACACCTTC
TRBJ1-2,TRBV30,-,few,CAWSSYRDGYTF,TGTGCCTGGAGTTCATACAGGGATGGCTACACCTTC
TRBJ1-1,TRBV4-1,TRBD1,many,CASSPPHRGLMDTEAFF,TGCGCCAGCAGCCCCCCCCACAGGGGCCTGATGGACACTGAAGCTTTCTTT